This T cell receptor beta chain was identified during a study of cytomegalovirus exposure and HLA in healthy donors. The study, taken as a whole, reports: Cytomegalovirus association was assigned to 150 to 200 TCR beta chains. Most TCR sequences proved rare, with some public TCRs found in many donors. Per published reports, the classifier diagnosed cytomegalovirus status with high specificity and sensitivity.

These donors were members of the 120-subject validation cohort, a group separate from the approximately 670-subject first cohort. Using immunoSEQ multiplex PCR, the repertoire was profiled, and TCRdb retains in-frame clones only, with some absent. This table has about 56,000 clones, more than 90% appearing once. The germline V gene has CDR1 SGHNT and CDR2 YYREEE (reference sequence). Losses at the gene ends were 3 bases for V and 3 bases for J; bases not matched to a gene: 3. The CDR3 runs to 13 residues. Details on this clone: Its antigen is as yet unknown.

The TCR comes from a man aged 18 to 30 in good health and CMV-seronegative. The chain employs TRBV5-4 and TRBJ2-7, with 7 bases fitting TRBD1. Input material: PBMCs. In nucleotides, the CDR3 is TGTGCCAGCAGCTGGGACAGAGACTACGAGCAGTACTTC. Protein product: CASSWDRDYEQYF. The whole variable domain, remainder taken from reference TRBV5-4 and TRBJ2-7, is ETGVTQSPTHLIKTRGQQVTLRCSSQSGHNTVSWYQQALGQGPQFIFQYYREEENGRGNFPPRFSGLQFPNYSSELNVNALELDDSALYLCASSWDRDYEQYFGPGTRLTVT.